The 9 T cell receptor beta chains given below trace back to one sample, sequenced in a study of blood T cells in healthy people across ages. A second about 7 to 11 cycle PCR used barcoded and J-beta primers. Using its own MiXCR run on the 5' RACE reads, TCRdb lists one record per CDR3 protein. Of 1.5 million to 2 million distinct CDR3 sequences in the sample, 28% are singletons; the top ten hold around 7.7%. The specimen was blood. These receptor sequences come from a woman aged 25 to 45 in good health.

The chain has TRBV7-9 and TRBJ2-7; a possible D gene is TRBD2 (6 bases). The CDR3 length is 17 residues. V lost 4 bases and J lost 0, with 19 bases in between. CDR1 SEHNR and CDR2 FQNEAQ come from the germline V gene (reference sequence). CDR3 bases: TGTGCCAGCAGCTCCTACTCGGGACTTATGAGCTCCTACGAGCAGTACTTC. Translating it yields CASSSYSGLMSSYEQYF.

The rearrangement uses TRBV20-1 and TRBJ2-3, with 12 bases aligning to TRBD2. The ends lost 1 base at V and 10 bases at J; junction bases unmatched: 3. The germline V gene encodes CDR1 DFQATT and CDR2 SNEGSKA (reference sequence). The CDR3 extends over 13 amino acids. Written as DNA, the CDR3 is TGCAGTGCTAGAGGACTAGCGGGAGAAGCGCAGTATTTT. It encodes CSARGLAGEAQYF.

As regards this clonotype: A junction boundary mismatches the germline segment, possibly from a read error. V usage is TRBV7-9 and J usage is TRBJ2-5; D possibly corresponds to TRBD2 (6 bases). The germline V gene encodes CDR1 SEHNR and CDR2 FQNEAQ (reference sequence). The length of the CDR3 is 13 residues. In DNA form, the CDR3 reads TGTGCCAGCAACTTAGTAAGCGGGGAGACCCAGTACTTC. Protein sequence: CASNLVSGETQYF.

The chain carries TRBV6-5 and TRBJ2-2, with D possibly being TRBD1 (5 bases). This CDR3 spans 14 amino acids. The germline V gene has CDR1 MNHEY and CDR2 SVGAGI. The germline V and J ends were trimmed by 7 bases and 7 bases, with 16 bases remaining between them. The CDR3 region is CASTDLGQNGELFF. CDR3 in DNA: TGTGCCAGCACCGACCTGGGGCAGAACGGGGAGCTGTTTTTT.

The chain joins TRBV25-1 to TRBJ2-1; 11 positions agree with TRBD1. Germline CDR1 is MGHDK and CDR2 is SYGVNS. This CDR3 has 18 amino acids. Trimming took 3 bases from V and 5 from J; bases not matched to a gene: 12. The CDR3 loop reads CASSDWTGGTKSDNEQFF. The CDR3 DNA sequence: TGTGCCAGCAGTGATTGGACAGGGGGCACGAAGTCCGACAATGAGCAGTTCTTC. Supplemented by reference TRBV25-1 and TRBJ2-1, the full variable domain reads EADIYQTPRYLVIGTGKKITLECSQTMGHDKMYWYQQDPGMELHLIHYSYGVNSTEKGDLSSESTVSRIRTEHFPLTLESARPSHTSQYLCASSDWTGGTKSDNEQFFGPGTRLTVL.

A few counts support this clonotype. The chain recombines TRBV29-1 with TRBJ2-1, with 11 nucleotides matching TRBD2. This CDR3 has 14 residues. Germline-derived CDR1 and CDR2 are SQVTM and ANQGSEA. After removal of 4 bases from V and 8 bases from J, the junction contained 7 bases not matched to a gene. As DNA, the CDR3 is TGCAGCGTTGCGATAGCGGGAGGGTCCGATGAGCAGTTCTTC. It specifies CSVAIAGGSDEQFF.

This clonotype was detected only once. A clone one base away is much larger, so this may be a read error. The CDR3 nucleotides read TGCAGCGTCCGGGACTCGAGACGCAATGAGCAGTTCTTC. It encodes CSVRDSRRNEQFF. This rearrangement joins TRBV29-1 to TRBJ2-1; D perhaps matches TRBD2 (6 bases). The CDR3 loop spans 13 amino acids. The V end was cut by 6 bases, the J end by 6 bases, with 15 bases between. CDR1 SQVTM and CDR2 ANQGSEA come from the germline V gene.

This sequence joins TRBV5-1 and TRBJ1-5; 9 nucleotides align to TRBD1. Germline V CDR1 and CDR2: SGHRS, YFSETQ. This CDR3 region has 15 residues. The V segment lost 4 bases and the J segment 6 bases; nucleotides outside the gene matches: 8. Here the CDR3 reads CASSPGQGSSQPQHF. The CDR3 DNA is TGCGCCAGCAGCCCGGGACAGGGTTCGAGTCAGCCCCAGCATTTT.

The sample holds a few counts of this clonotype. This sequence joins TRBV6-2 or TRBV6-3 and TRBJ2-4, with D possibly TRBD2 on 6 matching bases. The end of the DNA aligns better with TRBJ2-7, so the J call may be wrong. The V gene's germline CDR1 is MNHEY and CDR2 SVGEGT. This CDR3 has 15 amino acids. The CDR3 sequence: CASKRGTDTVPEQYF. The CDR3 DNA follows: TGTGCCAGCAAACGCGGGACGGACACGGTCCCCGAGCAGTACTTC.